The entry below describes one TCR beta chain. TCRdb's table, derived via immunoSEQ multiplex PCR, lists solely in-frame clones and lacks some. The table has approximately 76,000 clones, about 90% seen once. The CDR3 extends over 15 amino acids. The ends were cut back, 4 bases at V and 2 bases at J, with 15 bases in the middle. Germline-derived CDR1 and CDR2 are SGHRS and YFSETQ. The record originates from a study of blood T cell repertoires in COVID-19. The wider study: PBMCs, B-cell-depleted T cells, or T cells were the source of the cDNA or gDNA that made up the material.

V and J are TRBV5-1 and TRBJ1-1, with TRBD1 as a possible D gene (6 bases). The sample consisted of peripheral blood. The receptor was derived from a human donor in a cohort sampled during active COVID-19. CDR3 sequence (DNA): TGCGCCAGCAGCCCGCACAGGGACCAAAACACTGAAGCTTTCTTT. Translation: CASSPHRDQNTEAFF.